The clone carrying this T cell receptor beta chain was detected only a few times. These data belong to a study of T cell repertoires in cytomegalovirus infection. TCRdb processed the reads anew with MiXCR; each CDR3 protein has one entry. The table has roughly 81,000 distinct CDR3 sequences, about 4% seen once. CDR1 is SQVTM, CDR2 ANQGSEA, per germline. This CDR3 spans 14 amino acids. Trimming took 5 bases from V and 0 from J; bases not matched to a gene: 7. This receptor was taken from a human donor in good health (CMV status not recorded). Some clones in this sample may be carry-over from other donors' samples. Input material: PBMCs. This rearrangement joins TRBV29-1 to TRBJ2-7; 7 bases are a match to TRBD2. The CDR3 coding sequence is TGCAGCGTTCGTCCTAGCGGTAGCTCCTACGAGCAGTACTTC. Its protein product is CSVRPSGSSYEQYF.